Listed below are T cell receptor beta chains from one sample, sequenced in a study of T-cell reconstitution after alpha-beta-depleted transplantation in children. TCRdb redid the calling of the PCR reads with MiXCR, one entry per CDR3 protein. The table shows about 400,000 distinct CDR3 sequences, with roughly 21% occurring only once. Sequenced here: PBMCs from the stem cell graft donor, sampled from the stem cell graft. The receptors originated from a human donor who donated a stem cell graft to a child with acute myeloid leukemia. CDR3s include the opening cysteine and the closing phenylalanine or tryptophan. A D gene is named only where the DNA matches it firmly. Clone size is stated in some rows and not others, as once, few, many or a class when expanded.

v_call	clone_size	j_call	d_call	cdr3_aa	cdr3_nt
TRBV20-1	many	TRBJ2-1	TRBD2	CSARQGLAGASYNEQFF	TGCAGTGCTAGACAAGGACTAGCGGGAGCTTCCTACAATGAGCAGTTCTTC
TRBV12-3/TRBV12-4	few	TRBJ2-1	TRBD1	CASRLRQGRGEQFF	TGTGCCAGCAGACTAAGACAGGGCCGGGGTGAGCAGTTCTTC
TRBV5-1	.	TRBJ2-3	.	CASSVPDSTDTQYF	TGCGCCAGCAGCGTCCCCGACAGCACAGATACGCAGTATTTT
TRBV6-5	few	TRBJ2-3	.	CASSYSSASTDTQYF	TGTGCCAGCAGTTACTCGTCGGCAAGCACAGATACGCAGTATTTT
TRBV11-1	.	TRBJ2-1	TRBD2	CASSLVAGGWNEQFF	TGTGCCAGCAGCTTAGTGGCGGGAGGGTGGAATGAGCAGTTCTTC
TRBV4-2	.	TRBJ2-1	TRBD2	CASSHPGLAGDNEQFF	TGTGCCAGCAGCCACCCCGGACTAGCGGGGGACAATGAGCAGTTCTTC
TRBV5-1	.	TRBJ2-1	.	CASSPSGRSSYNEQFF	TGCGCCAGCAGCCCCTCAGGGCGTAGCTCCTACAATGAGCAGTTCTTC
TRBV20-1	few	TRBJ2-3	.	CSASLAEPFTDTQYF	TGCAGTGCCAGTTTAGCGGAACCATTCACAGATACGCAGTATTTT
TRBV20-1	many	TRBJ2-1	.	CSARAWQTLYNEQFF	TGCAGTGCTAGAGCTTGGCAGACCCTTTACAATGAGCAGTTCTTC
TRBV12-3/TRBV12-4	.	TRBJ2-1	TRBD1	CAIQWTGGGNEQFF	TGTGCCATCCAATGGACAGGGGGCGGGAATGAGCAGTTCTTC
TRBV20-1	.	TRBJ2-7	TRBD2	CSASRTSGEQYF	TGCAGTGCTTCTAGGACTAGCGGCGAGCAGTACTTC
TRBV4-3	few	TRBJ2-1	TRBD2	CASSQDMASGSNEQFF	TGCGCCAGCAGCCAAGATATGGCTAGCGGGAGCAATGAGCAGTTCTTC
TRBV25-1	many	TRBJ2-7	TRBD2	CASSGTSGTYEQYF	TGTGCCAGCAGTGGGACTAGCGGGACCTACGAGCAGTACTTC
TRBV27	.	TRBJ1-6	.	CASRPASGVRPLHF	TGTGCCAGCAGGCCGGCCTCAGGGGTTCGACCCCTCCACTTT
TRBV5-5	.	TRBJ2-7	TRBD1	CASSFEDRGFYEQYF	TGTGCCAGCAGCTTTGAGGACAGGGGGTTCTACGAGCAGTACTTC
TRBV12-3/TRBV12-4	few	TRBJ2-1	TRBD2	CASSLALTSGIFF	TGTGCCAGCAGTTTAGCTTTGACTAGCGGGATTTTCTTC
TRBV20-1	many	TRBJ1-5	TRBD1	CSARTGNQPQHF	TGCAGTGCTCGGACAGGGAATCAGCCCCAGCATTTT
TRBV20-1	few	TRBJ1-1	.	CSARAGTYVMNTEAFF	TGCAGTGCTAGAGCCGGGACTTACGTGATGAACACTGAAGCTTTCTTT
TRBV6-2/TRBV6-3	.	TRBJ1-2	.	CASGRGNYGYTF	TGTGCCAGCGGTCGCGGAAACTATGGCTACACCTTC
TRBV20-1	few	TRBJ2-2	.	CSAPAEDTGELFF	TGCAGTGCTCCCGCGGAGGACACCGGGGAGCTGTTTTTT
TRBV7-9	.	TRBJ1-5	.	CASSRTGVNQPQHF	TGTGCCAGCAGCCGGACGGGGGTCAATCAGCCCCAGCATTTT
TRBV7-8	.	TRBJ2-3	.	CASSSVSRGDTQYF	TGTGCCAGCAGCTCTGTCTCGAGGGGGGATACGCAGTATTTT
TRBV7-2	few	TRBJ2-1	.	CASSFQAAQEQFF	TGTGCCAGCAGCTTCCAAGCCGCCCAAGAGCAGTTCTTC
TRBV5-1	many	TRBJ2-1	.	CASSLRLGYNEQFF	TGCGCCAGCAGCTTGAGACTAGGCTACAATGAGCAGTTCTTC
TRBV25-1	few	TRBJ2-7	.	CASSEYGANEQYF	TGTGCCAGCAGTGAATATGGGGCCAACGAGCAGTACTTC
TRBV5-1	few	TRBJ2-7	.	CASSLSSGASYEQYF	TGCGCCAGCAGCTTGTCCTCGGGGGCATCCTACGAGCAGTACTTC
TRBV6-1	many	TRBJ2-2	TRBD2	CASRTTSGKDGELFF	TGTGCCAGCAGAACTACTAGCGGGAAGGACGGGGAGCTGTTTTTT
TRBV12-3/TRBV12-4	.	TRBJ2-2	TRBD1	CASSLGRTGHPTLTNTGELFF	TGTGCCAGCAGTTTAGGGAGGACAGGACACCCCACCTTAACGAACACCGGGGAGCTGTTTTTT
TRBV4-1	few	TRBJ1-5	TRBD1	CASSQERTGYQPQHF	TGCGCCAGCAGCCAAGAACGGACAGGGTATCAGCCCCAGCATTTT
TRBV24-1	.	TRBJ2-7	.	CATSDPGGSSHEQYF	TGTGCCACCAGTGACCCAGGCGGCAGCAGCCACGAGCAGTACTTC
TRBV5-1	once	TRBJ1-1	.	CASSLEVQQFLNTEAFF	TGCGCCAGCAGCTTGGAAGTACAACAGTTCCTCAACACTGAAGCTTTCTTT
TRBV12-3/TRBV12-4	few	TRBJ2-1	TRBD1	CASSPTGTGGLSSYNEQFF	TGTGCCAGCTCCCCCACTGGGACAGGGGGACTGAGCTCCTACAATGAGCAGTTCTTC
TRBV6-1	.	TRBJ1-3	.	CASEKNFGVASGNTIYF	TGTGCCAGCGAAAAAAATTTCGGGGTAGCTTCTGGAAACACCATATATTTT
TRBV20-1	many	TRBJ2-1	.	CSASSVRGYNEQFF	TGCAGTGCTAGCTCAGTTCGGGGATACAATGAGCAGTTCTTC
TRBV24-1	many	TRBJ2-3	TRBD1	CATSDLGDRRTDTQYF	TGTGCCACCAGTGATTTAGGGGACAGACGCACAGATACGCAGTATTTT
TRBV7-2	.	TRBJ2-5	.	CASSPTGSQETQYF	TGTGCCAGCAGCCCAACAGGATCCCAAGAGACCCAGTACTTC